The entry below gives a single T cell receptor beta chain sequence along with its context. Its specificity is not known. This entry comes from a study of cytomegalovirus exposure and HLA in healthy donors. Study-wide findings and caveats: The authors later found TCR association rates varying by HLA locus, with DRB1 most and HLA-C fewest. Later on, an analysis found that several of the most significant clusters appeared to be linked to common viral pathogens, which included parvovirus B19.

PCR employed 60 Vbeta and 13 Jbeta primers. The assay was immunoSEQ multiplex PCR, and TCRdb's table has in-frame clones only and misses some. In the table there are about 140,000 clones, approximately 79% of which are singletons. The CDR3 consists of 14 residues. Trimming stripped 2 bases from V and 10 bases from J, with 12 bases between. The germline V gene has CDR1 SGHTA and CDR2 FQGTGA. Participants comprised healthy donors of bone marrow. Sequenced sample: PBMCs. The gene calls are TRBV7-3 and TRBJ1-6; unclear D gene. The clonotype comes from a woman aged 50 to 60 in good health and CMV-seropositive. The CDR3 region is CASSLEGSPSPLHF. Written as DNA, the CDR3 is TGTGCCAGCAGCTTAGAGGGAAGCCCGTCACCCCTCCACTTT.